This TCR beta chain emerged from a study of beta chain features in type 1 diabetes. V was pared by 4 bases and J by 2 bases, with 12 bases between. The CDR3 runs 14 residues. Germline CDR1 SEHNR, CDR2 FQNEAQ (reference sequence). Since all of the isolated RNA was reverse transcribed, expressed TCRB transcripts were what got sequenced. Some clones are missing from TCRdb's copy, which holds only in-frame ones; the method was immunoSEQ multiplex PCR. The sample has about 410,000 clones; approximately 15% are singletons. The material sequenced was naive CD4+ T cells from blood. This sequence originates from a man aged 25-45 years in good health. This rearrangement joins TRBV7-9 to TRBJ2-7; a weak D match, TRBD1 (6 bases). This chain's CDR3 is CASSSPRDTYEQYF. CDR3 in DNA: TGTGCCAGCAGCTCGCCCCGGGACACCTACGAGCAGTACTTC.